This T cell receptor beta chain was captured in a study of cytomegalovirus exposure and HLA in healthy donors. Looking at the study overall: Approximately 85 million unique TCRs from HLA-typed donors made up an early data release.

60 Vbeta and 13 Jbeta primers were used in PCR. The data were produced by immunoSEQ multiplex PCR, yet TCRdb's version contains in-frame clones alone and is incomplete. The sample yields about 120,000 clones, roughly 68% seen once. Points from the study as a whole: Looking again later, the authors saw that most CMV-associated TCR beta chains seemed HLA-restricted. Later, an analysis found that common viral pathogens appeared to be linked with several of the most significant clusters. V- and J-gene trimming of TCR beta was linked (in a later analysis) to a missense DCLRE1C variant.

Germline-derived CDR1 and CDR2 are MNHNY and SVGAGI (reference sequence). V trimming: 3 bases; J trimming: 4 bases; junction bases outside the gene matches: 4. This CDR3 region has 15 residues. Comment on this clone: Its matching antigen is unknown.

The gene calls are TRBV6-6 and TRBJ1-5; TRBD1 agrees at 9 bases. Sample: PBMCs. The TCR sequence derives from a woman aged 30 to 39 in good health and CMV-seronegative. CDR3 protein: CASSYGQGQNQPQHF. CDR3 in DNA: TGTGCCAGCAGTTATGGACAGGGGCAAAATCAGCCCCAGCATTTT.